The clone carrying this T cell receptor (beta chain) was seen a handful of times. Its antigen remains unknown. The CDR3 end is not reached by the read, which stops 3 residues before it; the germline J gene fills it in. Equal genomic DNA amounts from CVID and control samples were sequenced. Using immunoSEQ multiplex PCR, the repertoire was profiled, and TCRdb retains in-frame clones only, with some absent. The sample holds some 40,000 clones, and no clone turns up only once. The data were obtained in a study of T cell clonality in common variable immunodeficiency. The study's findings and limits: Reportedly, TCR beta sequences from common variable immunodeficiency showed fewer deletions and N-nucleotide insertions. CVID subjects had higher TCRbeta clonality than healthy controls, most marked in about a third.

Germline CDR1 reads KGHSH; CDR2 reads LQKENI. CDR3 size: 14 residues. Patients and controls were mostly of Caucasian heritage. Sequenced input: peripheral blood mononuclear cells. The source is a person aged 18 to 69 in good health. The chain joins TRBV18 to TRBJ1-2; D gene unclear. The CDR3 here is CASSSAGGKDTYTF. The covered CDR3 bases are TGTGCCAGCTCAAGCGCGGGAGGAAAAGATACC.